A selection of T cell receptor beta chains follows, all from one sample in a study of tumor and adjacent non-tumor tissue in lung cancer. In TCRdb, the multiplex PCR reads were re-called with MiXCR into one record per CDR3 protein. The sample includes about 110,000 distinct CDR3 sequences, 84% of them seen just once. Sequenced sample: lung tumor tissue. The receptor set was obtained from a man between 65 and 79 years old with non-small cell lung cancer. Each CDR3 is given with its conserved first and last residue. D genes are given only for firm matches. Clone sizes are given selectively: once, few, many, or a class where the clone is expanded.

>many|TRBJ1-5|TRBD1|TRBV10-2
CASSGTGANQPQHF
TGCGCCAGCAGCGGGACAGGGGCCAATCAGCCCCAGCATTTT
>-|TRBJ2-1|-|TRBV20-1
CCARVAGHSYEQFF
TGCTGTGCTAGAGTAGCAGGACACTCCTACGAGCAGTTCTTC
>-|TRBJ2-7|TRBD2|TRBV4-1
CAGSRTLAGKGDEQYF
TGCGCCGGCAGCCGGACATTAGCGGGAAAGGGGGACGAGCAGTACTTC
>many|TRBJ2-7|-|TRBV28
CASSSDKLPSYEQYF
TGTGCCAGCAGTTCGGACAAACTGCCCTCCTACGAGCAGTACTTC
>-|TRBJ1-1|-|TRBV5-6
CASSFTGTRITNTEAFF
TGTGCCAGCAGTTTCACAGGAACAAGAATAACGAACACTGAGGCTTTCTTT
>-|TRBJ2-3|-|TRBV11-2
CASSLTPESNRQYF
TGTGCCAGCAGCCTAACCCCGGAGTCAAATAGGCAGTATTTT
>-|TRBJ2-1|-|TRBV4-3
CASSHDLPGAEYNEQFF
TGCGCCAGCAGCCATGACCTACCGGGAGCTGAATACAATGAGCAGTTCTTC
>-|TRBJ2-7|-|TRBV10-3
CAISGGVRRSYNQYF
TGTGCCATCAGTGGGGGAGTCCGAAGGTCCTACAACCAGTACTTC
>-|TRBJ1-2|-|TRBV10-2
CVSSRTADYGYTF
TGCGTCAGCAGTAGGACAGCGGACTATGGCTACACCTTC
>-|TRBJ2-7|-|TRBV20-1
CSAEGVLYQYF
TGCAGTGCCGAGGGGGTCCTGTACCAGTACTTC
>-|TRBJ2-2|TRBD1|TRBV4-3
CASSLQGVDTGELFF
TGCGCCAGCAGCCTACAGGGGGTCGACACCGGGGAGCTCTTTTTT
>many|TRBJ2-1|-|TRBV5-1
CASSLDNSYNEQFF
TGCGCCAGCAGCTTAGACAACTCCTACAATGAGCAGTTCTTC
>-|TRBJ2-7|-|TRBV5-6
CTSSSNRGNFRYEQYF
TGTACCAGCAGCTCTAATAGGGGGAACTTTAGGTACGAGCAGTACTTC
>few|TRBJ2-5|TRBD2|TRBV7-9
CVSSPSGVEQETQYF
TGTGTCAGTAGCCCAAGCGGGGTAGAACAAGAGACCCAGTACTTC
>-|TRBJ1-5|-|TRBV10-2
CARKSDRSGRNQPQHF
TGCGCCAGGAAAAGTGACAGGAGTGGTAGGAATCAGCCCCAGCATTTT
>-|TRBJ2-7|-|TRBV20-1
CSARTAGEQYF
TGTAGTGCTAGAACTGCAGGGGAGCAGTACTTC
>-|TRBJ2-5|-|TRBV29-1
CGVAERFQETQYF
TGCGGCGTCGCCGAGAGGTTCCAAGAGACCCAGTACTTC
>-|TRBJ2-3|-|TRBV6-2/TRBV6-3
CPSSSGSGQPSTDTQYF
TGTCCCAGCAGTTCAGGATCAGGACAGCCTAGCACAGATACGCAGTATTTT
>-|TRBJ2-7|-|TRBV5-4
CVSSLGVAVDRELYF
TGTGTCAGCAGCTTGGGGGTAGCGGTGGATCGGGAGCTGTACTTC
>-|TRBJ2-3|TRBD2|TRBV6-1
CASSDRLACGPDTQYF
TGTGCCAGCAGTGACCGACTAGCGTGTGGGCCGGATACGCAGTATTTT
>-|TRBJ2-7|TRBD2|TRBV6-1
CASGTTSGSYEHYF
TGTGCCAGCGGTACGACTAGCGGCTCCTACGAGCACTACTTC
>-|TRBJ2-2|-|TRBV20-1
CSASVVTTGVLFF
TGCAGTGCTAGCGTGGTTACAACCGGGGTGCTGTTTTTT
>-|TRBJ2-6|TRBD1|TRBV29-1
CSVSDRDRVSSGVHVLTF
TGCAGCGTTTCCGACCGGGACAGGGTTTCCTCTGGGGTCCACGTCCTGACTTTC
>-|TRBJ1-3|-|TRBV20-1
CSAREVGRGNAIYF
TGCAGTGCTAGAGAGGTAGGGAGAGGAAACGCCATATATTTT
>-|TRBJ1-1|TRBD1|TRBV6-5
CASSQTGGRHEPFF
TGTGCCAGCAGCCAGACAGGGGGCCGTCATGAACCTTTCTTT
>-|TRBJ1-2|TRBD1|TRBV7-8
CPSSLKPDRDYDYTF
TGTCCCAGCAGCTTAAAACCCGACAGGGACTATGACTACACCTTC
>-|TRBJ2-7|-|TRBV29-1
CSIQYTSYEQYF
TGCAGCATTCAGTACACCTCCTACGAGCAGTACTTC
>-|TRBJ2-2|-|TRBV20-1
CSTPREGRVIGELFF
TGCAGTACTCCCCGTGAGGGGCGGGTCATCGGGGAGCTGTTTTTT